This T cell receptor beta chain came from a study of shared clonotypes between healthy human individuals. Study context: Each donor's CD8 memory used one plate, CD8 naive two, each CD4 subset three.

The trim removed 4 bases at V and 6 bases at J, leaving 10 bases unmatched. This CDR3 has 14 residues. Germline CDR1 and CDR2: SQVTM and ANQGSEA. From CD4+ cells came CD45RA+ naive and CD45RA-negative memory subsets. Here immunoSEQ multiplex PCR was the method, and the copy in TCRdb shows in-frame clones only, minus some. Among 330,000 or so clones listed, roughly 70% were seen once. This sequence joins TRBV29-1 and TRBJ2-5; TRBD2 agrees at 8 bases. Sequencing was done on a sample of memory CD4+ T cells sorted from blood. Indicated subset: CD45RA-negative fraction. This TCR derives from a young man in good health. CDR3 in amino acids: CSVVTGGPSKTQYF. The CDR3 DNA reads TGCAGCGTTGTGACGGGAGGGCCCTCGAAGACCCAGTACTTC.